The 14 T cell receptor beta chains reported below all come from one sample, sequenced in a study of CD8+ T cells in alopecia areata (dated by TCRdb to the late 2010s). What the time point label conveys for this sample: more than 3 weeks on oral tofacitinib. Explained via the paper, the treatment or condition label denotes: oral pan-JAK inhibitor, 5-10 mg twice daily. Library construction relied on the immunoSEQ multiplex PCR assay. RNA was extracted from all samples and reverse transcribed into cDNA, which served as template for TCR sequencing. Drawn from immuneACCESS, this table holds only the in-frame rearrangements with V and J called that TCRdb kept. Clones are partly lost; checked studies trace under half to an unresolved V gene and leave the rest unexplained. The sample table shows around 120,000 clones, and 50% to 75% are seen once. The ten largest clonotypes hold approximately 31% of the sample.

The sample consisted of CD8+ T cells sorted from blood, taken at week 4, from a patient treated with tofacitinib. Receptors originate from a human donor with alopecia areata.

The chain combines TRBV29-1 with TRBJ2-7; 8 positions match TRBD1. The CDR3 consists of 14 residues. J gave up 2 bases and V 6 bases, and 9 bases lay outside the gene matches. CDR1 SQVTM and CDR2 ANQGSEA come from the germline V gene. CDR3 loop: CSVPKRGQAYEQYF. The CDR3 bases are TGCAGCGTACCCAAAAGGGGACAGGCCTACGAGCAGTACTTC.

Regarding this clone: The same CDR3 arises from other DNA sequences in this sample as well. The chain combines TRBV4-1 with TRBJ2-7, with TRBD1 matching 9 bases. Germline CDR1 MGHRA, CDR2 YSYEKL. The length of the CDR3 is 16 residues. The V segment lost 1 base and the J segment 2 bases; nucleotides outside the gene matches: 6. CDR3 protein: CASSQATGGRTYEQYF. The CDR3 DNA reads TGCGCCAGCAGCCAAGCCACAGGGGGCCGAACCTACGAGCAGTACTTC.

This chain uses TRBV15 with TRBJ2-1, with 8 bases fitting TRBD2. In germline, CDR1 is LNHNV, CDR2 YYDKDF (reference sequence). Losses at the gene ends were 2 bases for V and 5 bases for J; bases not matched to a gene: 2. The CDR3 is 14 amino acids. The CDR3 spells CATSRSGGHNEQFF. Written as DNA, the CDR3 is TGTGCCACCAGCAGAAGCGGGGGTCACAATGAGCAGTTCTTC.

This clone showed up just a few times. The rearrangement links TRBV7-9 to TRBJ2-6, with D tentatively TRBD2 (5 bases). Germline CDR1 and CDR2: SEHNR and FQNEAQ (reference sequence). Between the trimmed V and J ends, which lost 2 bases and 4 bases, there was a span of 12 bases. CDR3 length: 16 residues. CDR3 DNA: TGTGCCAGCAGCTTATCCGAGGGAATGGGGGCCAACGTCCTGACTTTC. It codes for CASSLSEGMGANVLTF. The complete variable domain, with remaining parts taken from reference TRBV7-9 and TRBJ2-6, reads DTGVSQNPRHKITKRGQNVTFRCDPISEHNRLYWYRQTLGQGPEFLTYFQNEAQLEKSRLLSDRFSAERPKGSFSTLEIQRTEQGDSAMYLCASSLSEGMGANVLTFGAGSRLTVL.

The rearrangement links TRBV30 to TRBJ1-5; D may be TRBD1 (5 bases). Germline V gene data show CDR1 as GTSNPN and CDR2 as SVGIG (reference sequence). The CDR3 consists of 14 residues. V lost 3 bases and J lost 3, with 12 bases in between. The CDR3 here is CAWSVSTVNQPQHF. The CDR3 DNA reads as TGTGCCTGGAGCGTATCGACAGTCAATCAGCCCCAGCATTTT.

The V gene is TRBV9, the J gene TRBJ1-1; perhaps TRBD1 as D (5 bases). V was cut by 4 bases and J by 1 base, with 11 bases left in between. CDR1 SGDLS and CDR2 YYNGEE come from the germline V gene. The CDR3 is made up of 14 amino acids. The CDR3 coding sequence is TGTGCCAGCAGCCCGGGGCATACGAACACTGAAGCTTTCTTT. Translating it yields CASSPGHTNTEAFF.

V is TRBV13 and J is TRBJ2-5; D ambiguous. Looked up from germline, CDR1 is PRHDT and CDR2 is FYEKMQ (reference sequence). The CDR3 runs 14 residues. Trimming took off 6 bases at V and 4 bases at J, with 15 bases between the two ends. CDR3 sequence: CASRSRGPGETQYF. CDR3 in DNA: TGTGCCAGCAGGTCCAGAGGTCCAGGAGAGACCCAGTACTTC.

The chain has TRBV29-1 and TRBJ2-5, with 9 bases lining up with TRBD2. J gave up 5 bases and V 1 base, and 11 bases lay outside the gene matches. This CDR3 region has 16 residues. The germline gives CDR1 SQVTM, CDR2 ANQGSEA. The DNA for the CDR3 is TGCAGCGTTGAAGTGGTGATAGCGGGGGAGTATGAGACCCAGTACTTC. This sequence encodes CSVEVVIAGEYETQYF.

The V gene is TRBV29-1, the J gene TRBJ2-7, with TRBD1 matching over 8 bases. Germline CDR1 SQVTM, CDR2 ANQGSEA. J gave up 2 bases and V 4 bases, and 4 bases lay outside the gene matches. The CDR3 spans 13 residues. CDR3: CSVAPGQAYEQYF. The CDR3 DNA reads as TGCAGCGTTGCTCCGGGACAGGCCTACGAGCAGTACTTC.

The chain employs TRBV29-1 and TRBJ1-1; 8 nucleotides agree with TRBD1. Germline V gene sequence: CDR1 SQVTM, CDR2 ANQGSEA. The CDR3 has 12 residues. The V and J ends lost 6 bases and 3 bases, in that order; junction bases with no gene match: 3. As DNA, the CDR3 is TGCAGCGTAGAGACAGGGGACACTGAAGCTTTCTTT. Translation gives CSVETGDTEAFF.

The chain couples TRBV6-5 to TRBJ1-2, with D possibly matching TRBD1 (5 bases). Looked up from germline, CDR1 is MNHEY and CDR2 is SVGAGI. V was pared by 7 bases and J by 8 bases, with 11 bases between. CDR3 size: 11 residues. CDR3 loop: CASTHGAGYTF. DNA for the CDR3: TGTGCCAGCACCCACGGGGCGGGCTACACCTTC.

This clone was seen only a few times. The chain has TRBV29-1 and TRBJ2-3, with 12 bases fitting TRBD2. Looked up from germline, CDR1 is SQVTM and CDR2 is ANQGSEA. This CDR3 region has 14 residues. Trimming took 6 bases from V and 2 from J; bases not matched to a gene: 3. The CDR3 coding sequence is TGCAGCGTGGGGACTAGCGGGTACACAGATACGCAGTATTTT. This encodes CSVGTSGYTDTQYF.

The rearrangement uses TRBV2 and TRBJ2-7; weak D call: TRBD2 (5 bases). Trimming left V 8 bases short and J 2 bases short, with 7 bases between. CDR3 size: 11 residues. Per germline, CDR1 SNHLY and CDR2 FYNNEI. Here the CDR3 reads CASGGAYEQYF. CDR3 DNA: TGTGCCAGCGGAGGCGCCTACGAGCAGTACTTC.

A word on this clone: The sample has other DNA sequences that encode this CDR3 too. V and J are TRBV9 and TRBJ1-2, with 9 bases identical to TRBD1. Germline V CDR1 and CDR2: SGDLS, YYNGEE. With V trimmed by 0 bases and J by 2 bases, 2 bases remained unmatched. The CDR3 extends over 15 amino acids. The CDR3 DNA is TGTGCCAGCAGCGTAGTTGGGACAGGGAACTATGGCTACACCTTC. Translation: CASSVVGTGNYGYTF.